This TCR beta chain was profiled in a study of blood T cell repertoires in COVID-19 (dated by TCRdb to 2020 to 2021). With regard to the full study: Samples covering the acute and convalescent phases of COVID-19 were provided by collaborators in the United States, Italy and Spain. The material from the prospective study consisted of cDNA or gDNA derived from T cells, B-cell-depleted T cells, or PBMCs. Subjects who had been exposed to COVID-19, were actively infected with it, or had recovered from it provided the deeply sampled blood TCRbeta repertoires that made up the dataset. The repertoires were made available in a free public database intended to serve as a resource for research on the immune response to SARS-CoV-2. Samples came from the ongoing ImmuneRACE study (first 160 participants) plus 1,254 subjects from 6 global collaborators. Nearly every sample came with metadata listing a de-identified subject ID, COVID-19 status, age in years and sex. Where available, HLA class I and class II types were obtained from metadata supplied by the sample provider rather than from assay-based typing. Overall study results and their limits: How much clinical and demographic metadata was included differed by source and by participant, and the metadata was provided uncurated.

At one collaborating source in Seattle, patients were enrolled during active infection and were followed longitudinally through the course of disease. Whole blood was collected in K2EDTA tubes by collaborating institutions according to the institutions' own protocols. For TCRbeta analysis, collaborators shipped samples in one of three forms: frozen whole blood, isolated PBMCs, or DNA extracted from either of those sample types. Notes on this clone: It has no known antigen specificity. Qualities for individual bases were not recorded, and no much larger clone is one base off.

V loses 7 bases of germline sequence and J loses 0 bases, and the interval between the two ends is 23 bases. From cysteine to phenylalanine, the CDR3 is 18 amino acids long. Kept here is only the CDR3 DNA, which spans 54 bases and is read in frame from base 1. The CDR1 and CDR2 encoded by the germline V gene are SNHLY and FYNNEI. TCRbeta CDR3 regions were amplified from genomic DNA using the immunoSEQ Assay, a bias-controlled multiplex PCR. As for how the authors treated the data: The number of nucleated cells in each sample was estimated by amplification of reference gene primers within the assay. Sequence reads were collapsed and filtered to measure the absolute abundance of every unique TCRbeta CDR3 rearrangement. Productive Simpson clonality was computed per sample as the square root of Simpson's diversity index over productive rearrangements. The table was pulled from immuneACCESS by TCRdb, which kept in-frame rearrangements only. Such tables lose some clones; where checked, under half of the loss comes from unresolved V genes, and the rest has no known cause. Clonal size and the V and J genes are those of that table, whereas D and trimming came from the DNA. The sample table shows some 200,000 clones, and roughly four fifths are seen once. The ten biggest clones cover roughly 9.6% of the sample.

This receptor was taken from a woman aged 40 to 55 with COVID-19, enrolled during active disease. Here the chain combines TRBV2 and TRBJ2-3, and TRBD2 may be the D gene, going by 6 matching bases. Sequenced: peripheral blood. Read as DNA, the sequence is TGTGCCAGCAAGGGAGGCGGTCCAGCGTTTCCTAGCACAGATACGCAGTATTTT. Its coded protein is CASKGGGPAFPSTDTQYF.